The 5 T cell receptor beta chains reported below all come from one sample, sequenced in a study of T cell repertoires in cytomegalovirus infection. TCRdb analysed the reads with MiXCR anew, one entry per CDR3 protein. The sample has under 800,000 distinct CDR3 sequences; around 24% are singletons. Material for sequencing was CD8+ T cells from PBMCs. The source of these receptors is a human donor in good health (CMV status not recorded). Some clones in this sample may be carry-over from other donors' samples.

The genes are TRBV19 and TRBJ1-2; D not certain. Per the germline V gene, CDR1 is LNHDA and CDR2 is SQIVND (reference sequence). V was shortened by 2 bases and J by 2 bases, with 6 bases between the two germline ends. The CDR3 covers 13 residues. In DNA form, the CDR3 reads TGTGCCAGTAGTATACCTACAAACTATGGCTACACCTTC. Its protein is CASSIPTNYGYTF.

This clonotype has at least ten counts. The rearrangement joins TRBV7-6 to TRBJ2-1; no clear D gene. This CDR3 comprises 15 residues. V shed 6 bases and J shed 0 bases, with 12 bases lying between them. The germline CDR1 and CDR2 sequences are SGHVS and FNYEAQ. CDR3 in DNA: TGTGCCAGCAGTCAGAGCTCTGGCTCCTACAATGAGCAGTTCTTC. Residues: CASSQSSGSYNEQFF.

Points on this clonotype: Without the conserved terminal phenylalanine or tryptophan, this CDR3 likely stems from a read error. V is TRBV4-1 and J is TRBJ2-2; D is perhaps TRBD1 or TRBD2 (5 bases each). Deletions cut 0 bases from V and 2 bases from J, with 10 bases between. Germline V lookup: CDR1 MGHRA, CDR2 YSYEKL. The CDR3 sequence is 16 residues long. The CDR3, as DNA: TGCGCCAGCAGCCAAGATCCAGGGAGAAACACCGGGGAGCTGTTTCTT. Translating gives CASSQDPGRNTGELFL.

This clonotype showed up many times. This CDR3 reads CASSYGLAEETQYF. In nucleotides, the CDR3 is TGTGCCAGCAGTTACGGACTAGCGGAAGAGACCCAGTACTTC. The V gene is TRBV6-2 or TRBV6-3, the J gene TRBJ2-5, with 10 bases aligning to TRBD2. The germline V gene encodes CDR1 MNHEY and CDR2 SVGEGT. This CDR3 contains 14 residues. Trimming cost V 2 bases and J 3 bases; bases outside gene matches: 0.

As for this clonotype: An end of the junction differs from the germline gene, which may be a read error. The rearrangement joins TRBV7-7 to TRBJ2-7; D uncertain. This CDR3 has 13 residues. The germline V gene encodes CDR1 SSHAT and CDR2 FNYEAQ (reference sequence). CDR3: CASSLGKDYEQYF. CDR3 sequence (DNA): TGTGCTAGCAGCTTGGGCAAAGACTACGAGCAGTACTTC.